Below, 2 T cell receptor beta chains from the same sample are listed, as sequenced in a study of OX40 agonist ivuxolimab in advanced cancers. Sequencing used immunoSEQ multiplex PCR; TCRdb keeps in-frame clones, though not all of them. The sample shows 30,000 to 40,000 clones, roughly 90% of them seen only once. The sample in question was CD4+ or CD8+ T cells sorted from blood, obtained in a trial of the OX40 agonist ivuxolimab. The origin of the receptors is an adult with an advanced solid tumor such as melanoma, head and neck, liver or kidney cancer.

The chain employs TRBV28 and TRBJ2-7, with 8 positions matching TRBD1. CDR1 is MDHEN and CDR2 is SYDVKM in the germline V gene. This CDR3 has 12 amino acids. Trimming removed 9 bases from V and 4 bases from J; junction bases left unmatched: 5. In DNA, the CDR3 is TGTGCCAGTGATGGACAGGGTTACGAGCAGTACTTC. Translated: CASDGQGYEQYF.

V and J are TRBV7-3 and TRBJ2-3; the D gene is possibly TRBD2 (6 bases). This CDR3 comprises 14 residues. Per germline, CDR1 SGHTA and CDR2 FQGTGA. V lost 2 bases and J 5 bases, leaving 11 bases between the germline ends. CDR3 nucleotide sequence: TGTGCCAGCAGCTTAGCGGGGAGGATAGATACGCAGTATTTT. This codes for CASSLAGRIDTQYF. The variable domain in full, with the rest retrieved from reference TRBV7-3 and TRBJ2-3, is GAGVSQTPSNKVTEKGKYVELRCDPISGHTALYWYRQSLGQGPEFLIYFQGTGAADDSGLPNDRFFAVRPEGSVSTLKIQRTERGDSAVYLCASSLAGRIDTQYFGPGTRLTVL.